These 18 T cell receptor beta chains share one sample of origin, sequenced in a study of beta chain features in type 1 diabetes. Study-wide points: TCRB CDR3s were moderately but significantly shorter in Type 1 diabetes patients in all four CD4+ subsets.

No antigen is known for these receptors. Expressed TCRB transcripts got sequenced, as all isolated RNA was reverse transcribed. The assay was immunoSEQ multiplex PCR, and TCRdb's table has in-frame clones only and misses some. Of 600,000 to 700,000 clones in the sample, under 15% were seen once. The specimen sequenced was naive CD4+ T cells from blood. The receptors were sampled from a man in his thirties or forties with type 1 diabetes.

The V call is TRBV9, the J call TRBJ1-2; D uncertain. Looked up from germline, CDR1 is SGDLS and CDR2 is YYNGEE. The CDR3 runs to 15 residues. V lost 0 bases and J lost 0, with 9 bases in between. The CDR3 nucleotides read TGTGCCAGCAGCGTAGATCCGGGGACTAACTATGGCTACACCTTC. This sequence encodes CASSVDPGTNYGYTF.

The chain combines TRBV4-3 with TRBJ2-6, with unresolved D. V gave up 3 bases and J gave up 0 bases, with 6 bases separating them. Germline loops: CDR1 LGHNA, CDR2 YSLEER. The CDR3 sequence is 15 residues long. The DNA for the CDR3 is TGCGCCAGCAGCCAGGGCCTCTCTGGGGCCAACGTCCTGACTTTC. Translation gives CASSQGLSGANVLTF.

This chain connects TRBV29-1 to TRBJ2-1; 8 bases are shared with TRBD2. Germline-derived CDR1 and CDR2 are SQVTM and ANQGSEA. The junction had 10 bases not matched to a gene; V was cut back by 5 bases and J by 4 bases. The CDR3 length is 15 residues. CDR3 in DNA: TGCAGCGTTAGGCGCGGGGGGAGTCCTTACAATGAGCAGTTCTTC. This translates into CSVRRGGSPYNEQFF.

This clone was found a few times. In the same sample, other DNA sequences code for this CDR3. V usage is TRBV19 and J usage is TRBJ2-7, with 10 bases matching TRBD2. Trimming cost V 4 bases and J 0 bases; bases outside gene matches: 0. The germline gives CDR1 LNHDA, CDR2 SQIVND (reference sequence). The CDR3 covers 14 residues. In nucleotides, the CDR3 is TGTGCCAGTAGTACTAGCGGGGGCTCCTACGAGCAGTACTTC. The encoded protein is CASSTSGGSYEQYF. Combining the CDR3 with reference TRBV19 and TRBJ2-7 gives the whole variable domain DGGITQSPKYLFRKEGQNVTLSCEQNLNHDAMYWYRQDPGQGLRLIYYSQIVNDFQKGDIAEGYSVSREKKESFPLTVTSAQKNPTAFYLCASSTSGGSYEQYFGPGTRLTVT.

This clone was detected only a few times. The rearrangement joins TRBV30 to TRBJ1-4; no clear D. Germline V gene lookup returns CDR1 GTSNPN and CDR2 SVGIG (reference sequence). The CDR3 has 14 amino acids. The V end was cut by 4 bases, the J end by 2 bases, with 11 bases between. CDR3 region: CAWTRTDTNEKLFF. The DNA for the CDR3 is TGTGCCTGGACCCGGACGGATACTAATGAAAAACTGTTTTTT.

CDR3 loop: CASSSLTSSYNEQFF. The CDR3, as DNA: TGTGCCAGCAGCTCCTTAACTAGCTCCTACAATGAGCAGTTCTTC. The V call is TRBV7-9, the J call TRBJ2-1; a possible D gene is TRBD2 (5 bases). The V end was cut by 4 bases, the J end by 0 bases, with 10 bases between. The length of the CDR3 is 15 residues. CDR1 and CDR2 (germline): SEHNR, FQNEAQ (reference sequence).

On this clone itself: Within the sample, other DNA sequences also encode this same CDR3. The genes are TRBV30 and TRBJ2-5, with D unclear. CDR1 and CDR2 from the germline V gene are GTSNPN and SVGIG (reference sequence). V lost 3 bases to trimming and J lost 2 bases, with 4 bases between them. This CDR3 comprises 11 residues. Here the CDR3 DNA reads TGTGCCTGGAGCTTACAAGAGACCCAGTACTTC. Amino acid sequence: CAWSLQETQYF.

The chain combines TRBV6-5 with TRBJ2-7, with TRBD1 identical over 10 bases. Germline trimming cut 6 bases from V and 7 bases from J; bases unmatched to any gene: 12. Germline V gene lookup returns CDR1 MNHEY and CDR2 SVGAGI. This CDR3 is built from 15 residues. This CDR3 is CASSHSPGQGREQYF. The CDR3 DNA reads TGTGCCAGCAGCCACAGTCCGGGACAGGGGAGAGAGCAGTACTTC.

The rearrangement links TRBV1 to TRBJ1-3; TRBD1 reflects the table's D call only, with no check against the DNA. TRBV1 is designated a pseudogene. This CDR3 contains 16 residues. The CDR3 DNA is TGCACCAGCAGCCAAGTCAACAGGTACTCTGGAAACACCATATATTTT. Its translation: CTSSQVNRYSGNTIYF.

J is TRBJ2-1 and V is TRBV19, with unresolved D. Germline CDR1 and CDR2: LNHDA and SQIVND (reference sequence). The V end was cut by 4 bases, the J end by 0 bases, with 4 bases between. The CDR3 consists of 13 residues. For the CDR3, the DNA is TGTGCCAGTAGTAAGGACTCCTACAATGAGCAGTTCTTC. Translation: CASSKDSYNEQFF.

The genes are TRBV9 and TRBJ2-7; a weak D match, TRBD1 (6 bases). This CDR3 has 16 residues. The V end lost 3 bases, the J end lost 3 bases, and 19 bases lay between the germline ends. CDR1 is SGDLS and CDR2 is YYNGEE in the germline V gene. The CDR3 sequence is CASSASPGAVGYEQYF. The CDR3 DNA reads TGTGCCAGCAGCGCCTCCCCAGGGGCCGTCGGCTACGAGCAGTACTTC.

This chain uses TRBV10-3 with TRBJ1-4; the match to TRBD1 covers 9 bases. The junction had 20 bases not matched to a gene; V was cut back by 7 bases and J by 8 bases. Germline V CDR1 and CDR2: ENHRY, SYGVKD. CDR3 length equals 18 residues. CDR3 DNA: TGTGCCATCACCCCTGGGGACAGGGCTCCCTCCGCGAAGGAAAAACTGTTTTTT. It is translated as CAITPGDRAPSAKEKLFF.

This clone turned up a few times. The rearrangement links TRBV19 to TRBJ1-3; D not certain. With 7 bases removed from V and 0 bases from J, the gap between germline ends came to 10 bases. CDR1 and CDR2 (germline): LNHDA, SQIVND (reference sequence). This CDR3 spans 14 amino acids. CDR3 amino acids: CASKASTSGNTIYF. The CDR3 DNA sequence: TGTGCCAGTAAAGCCTCGACCTCTGGAAACACCATATATTTT.

The chain combines TRBV2 with TRBJ2-2; D ambiguous. In germline, CDR1 is SNHLY, CDR2 FYNNEI. This CDR3 has 14 amino acids. Trimming removed 6 bases at V and 0 bases at J, with 8 bases between. CDR3 sequence reads: CASRDGANTGELFF. The CDR3 nucleotides are TGTGCCAGCAGGGATGGTGCGAACACCGGGGAGCTGTTTTTT.

This clone was picked up a small number of times. V usage is TRBV4-2 and J usage is TRBJ2-3; maybe TRBD1 (5 bases). The ends were cut back, 2 bases at V and 2 bases at J, with 11 bases in the middle. The CDR3 runs to 15 residues. CDR1 and CDR2 (germline): LGHNA, YNFKEQ. In nucleotides, the CDR3 is TGTGCCAGCAGCCAAACTGGACAACCCACAGATACGCAGTATTTT. Translated: CASSQTGQPTDTQYF.

This clone was seen a few times. CDR3 DNA sequence: TGTGCCAGCAGCTTCGACAGGGGGGACGGCTACACCTTC. Translating it yields CASSFDRGDGYTF. V gene TRBV14 combines with J gene TRBJ1-2; TRBD1 matches 9 bases. Germline V gene data show CDR1 as SGHDN and CDR2 as FVKESK. The V and J ends lost 5 bases and 8 bases, in that order; junction bases with no gene match: 6. There are 13 residues in the CDR3.

The chain recombines TRBV6-5 with TRBJ1-4; 7 bases fit TRBD1. Looked up from germline, CDR1 is MNHEY and CDR2 is SVGAGI. V lost 6 bases, J lost 7 bases, and 8 bases stayed unmatched. CDR3 length equals 14 residues. The CDR3 loop reads CASSLQGLGEKLFF. The CDR3 DNA sequence: TGTGCCAGCAGCCTACAGGGGTTAGGTGAAAAACTGTTTTTT.

On this clone: This CDR3 is also generated by other DNA sequences in the sample. The rearrangement links TRBV7-9 to TRBJ2-7; 9 bases fit TRBD2. The V gene's germline CDR1 is SEHNR and CDR2 FQNEAQ (reference sequence). This CDR3 is built from 13 residues. The ends lost 3 bases at V and 4 bases at J; junction bases unmatched: 1. The CDR3 region is CASSLAGGYEQYF. CDR3 sequence (DNA): TGTGCCAGCAGCTTGGCGGGAGGGTACGAGCAGTACTTC.